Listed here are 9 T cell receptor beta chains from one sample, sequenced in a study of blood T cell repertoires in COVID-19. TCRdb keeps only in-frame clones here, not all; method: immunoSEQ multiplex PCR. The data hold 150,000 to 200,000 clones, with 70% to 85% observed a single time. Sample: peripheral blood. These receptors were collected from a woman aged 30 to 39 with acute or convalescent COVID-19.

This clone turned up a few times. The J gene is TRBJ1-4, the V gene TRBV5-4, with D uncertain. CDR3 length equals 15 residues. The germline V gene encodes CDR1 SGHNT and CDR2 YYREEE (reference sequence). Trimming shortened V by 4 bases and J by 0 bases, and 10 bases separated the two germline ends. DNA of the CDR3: TGTGCCAGCAGCGTAAAGCTTGCAACTAATGAAAAACTGTTTTTT. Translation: CASSVKLATNEKLFF.

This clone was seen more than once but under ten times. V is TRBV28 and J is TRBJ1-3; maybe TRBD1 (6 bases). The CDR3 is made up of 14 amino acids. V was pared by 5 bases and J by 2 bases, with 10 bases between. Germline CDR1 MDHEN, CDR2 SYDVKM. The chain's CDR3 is CASSPPGAGNTIYF. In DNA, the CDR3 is TGTGCCAGCAGTCCCCCAGGGGCTGGAAACACCATATATTTT.

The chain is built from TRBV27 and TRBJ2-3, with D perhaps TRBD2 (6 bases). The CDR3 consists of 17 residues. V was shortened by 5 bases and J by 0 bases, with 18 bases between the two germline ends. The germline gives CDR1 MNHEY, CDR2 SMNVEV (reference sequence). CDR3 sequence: CASSTLGTAPSTDTQYF. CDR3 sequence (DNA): TGTGCCAGCAGTACCCTTGGGACTGCCCCTAGCACAGATACGCAGTATTTT.

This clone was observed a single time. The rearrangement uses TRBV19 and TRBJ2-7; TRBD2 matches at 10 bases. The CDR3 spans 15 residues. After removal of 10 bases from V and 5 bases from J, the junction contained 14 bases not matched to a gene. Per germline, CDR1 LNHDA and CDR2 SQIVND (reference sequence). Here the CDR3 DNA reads TGTGCCACTTCCCGCGGCTCTAGCGGGAGAGACGAGCAGTACTTC. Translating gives CATSRGSSGRDEQYF.

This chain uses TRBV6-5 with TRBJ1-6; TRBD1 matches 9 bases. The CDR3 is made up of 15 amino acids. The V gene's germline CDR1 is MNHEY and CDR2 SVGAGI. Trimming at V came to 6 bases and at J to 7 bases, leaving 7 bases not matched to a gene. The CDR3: CASRGNRGPNSPLHF. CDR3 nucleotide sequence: TGTGCCAGCAGGGGAAACAGGGGGCCGAATTCACCCCTCCACTTT.

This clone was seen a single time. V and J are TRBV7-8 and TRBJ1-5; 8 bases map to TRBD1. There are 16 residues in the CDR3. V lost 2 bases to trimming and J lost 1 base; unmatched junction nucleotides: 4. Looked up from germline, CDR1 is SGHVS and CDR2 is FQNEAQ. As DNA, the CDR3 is TGTGCCAGCAGCTTAACTCGACAGGGGAGCAATCAGCCCCAGCATTTT. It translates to CASSLTRQGSNQPQHF.

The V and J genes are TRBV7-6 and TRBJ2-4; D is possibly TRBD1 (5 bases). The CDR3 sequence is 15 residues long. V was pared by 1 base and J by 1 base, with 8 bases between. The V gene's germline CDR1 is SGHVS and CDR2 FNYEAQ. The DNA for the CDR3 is TGTGCCAGCAGCTTAGATCCAGGGGCCAAAAACATTCAGTACTTC. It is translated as CASSLDPGAKNIQYF.

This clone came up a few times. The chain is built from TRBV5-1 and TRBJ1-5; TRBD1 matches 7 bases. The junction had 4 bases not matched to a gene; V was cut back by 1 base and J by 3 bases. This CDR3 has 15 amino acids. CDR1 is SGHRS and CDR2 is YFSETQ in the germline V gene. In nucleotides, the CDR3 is TGCGCCAGCAGCTTGACGGGGACAGTCAATCAGCCCCAGCATTTT. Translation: CASSLTGTVNQPQHF.

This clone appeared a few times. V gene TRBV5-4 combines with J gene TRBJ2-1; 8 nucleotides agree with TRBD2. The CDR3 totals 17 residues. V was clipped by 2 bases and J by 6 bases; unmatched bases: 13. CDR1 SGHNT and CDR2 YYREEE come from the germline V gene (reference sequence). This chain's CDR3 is CASSFFGSGRTFNEQFF. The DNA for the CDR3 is TGTGCCAGCAGCTTTTTTGGGAGCGGGAGAACATTCAATGAGCAGTTCTTC.